Listed below are T cell receptor beta chains from one sample, sequenced in a study of blood T cell repertoires in COVID-19. TCRdb's copy holds only in-frame clones and misses some; the assay was immunoSEQ multiplex PCR. The sample records more than 200,000 clones, roughly 83% being singletons. Input material: peripheral blood. The receptors were gathered from a man in his forties with acute or convalescent COVID-19. CDR3s include the opening cysteine and the closing phenylalanine or tryptophan. Fields, in order: D gene, J gene, clone size, V gene, CDR3 protein, CDR3 DNA. A D gene is named only where the DNA matches it firmly. Some rows mark clone size as missing; the rest say once, few, many or name a class of expanded clone.

TRBD1 TRBJ1-2 - TRBV9 CASSVAGGGYTF TGTGCCAGCAGCGTAGCAGGGGGCGGCTACACCTTC
TRBD2 TRBJ2-5 - TRBV7-2 CASSLAGTSGRETQYF TGTGCCAGCAGCTTAGCCGGGACTAGCGGGAGAGAGACCCAGTACTTC
TRBD2 TRBJ2-3 - TRBV11-1 CASSFVTSGTDTQYF TGTGCCAGCAGCTTTGTAACTAGCGGCACAGATACGCAGTATTTT
TRBD1 TRBJ2-1 - TRBV24-1 CATGGSGSSDEQFF TGTGCCACAGGGGGCTCGGGTTCATCCGATGAGCAGTTCTTC
TRBD1 TRBJ2-7 - TRBV7-9 CASSLTGARYEQYF TGTGCCAGCAGCTTGACAGGGGCACGCTACGAGCAGTACTTC
- TRBJ2-7 - TRBV11-1 CASSLNEVSYEQYF TGTGCCAGCAGCTTAAACGAGGTTTCCTACGAGCAGTACTTC
- TRBJ1-5 - TRBV5-1 CASSLGIQSNQPQHF TGCGCCAGCAGCTTGGGCATTCAGAGCAATCAGCCCCAGCATTTT
- TRBJ2-7 - TRBV3-1/TRBV3-2 CASSQEADEQYF TGTGCCAGCAGCCAAGAGGCCGACGAGCAGTACTTC
TRBD1 TRBJ1-2 - TRBV18 CASSPGAGGDYGYTF TGTGCCAGCTCACCAGGGGCAGGGGGCGATTATGGCTACACCTTC
- TRBJ1-4 few TRBV4-2 CASTPVSGEGEKLFF TGTGCCAGCACCCCCGTCTCAGGGGAGGGTGAAAAACTGTTTTTT
- TRBJ1-2 - TRBV10-3 CATGIEPNPSRRYTF TGTGCCACAGGGATAGAACCTAACCCCTCCCGGCGCTACACCTTC